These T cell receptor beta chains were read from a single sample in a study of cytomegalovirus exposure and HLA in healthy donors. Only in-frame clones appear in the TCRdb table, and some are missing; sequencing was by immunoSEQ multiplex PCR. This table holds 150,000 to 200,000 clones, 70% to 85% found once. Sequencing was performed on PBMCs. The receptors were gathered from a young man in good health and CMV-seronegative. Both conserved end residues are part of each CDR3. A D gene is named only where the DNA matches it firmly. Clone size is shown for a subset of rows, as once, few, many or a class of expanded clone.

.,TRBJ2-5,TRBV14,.,TGTGCCAGCAGCCAACCAGGACAAGAGACCCAGTACTTC,CASSQPGQETQYF
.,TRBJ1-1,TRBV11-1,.,TGTGCCAGCAGCTTACGCCCCCCTCAAGGGGGAAACACTGAAGCTTTCTTT,CASSLRPPQGGNTEAFF
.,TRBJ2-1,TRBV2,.,TGTGCCAGCAGCCTACAGTTCTTC,CASSLQFF
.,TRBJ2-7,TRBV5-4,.,TGTGCCAGCAGCCCGACAGTTTCTAGCTCCTACGAGCAGTACTTC,CASSPTVSSSYEQYF
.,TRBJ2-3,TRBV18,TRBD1,TGTGCCAGCTCACCACCGGGACAGACAGATACGCAGTATTTT,CASSPPGQTDTQYF
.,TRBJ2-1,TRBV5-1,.,TGCGCCAGCTCAGGGGACGGGAGGTCCTACAATGAGCAGTTCTTC,CASSGDGRSYNEQFF
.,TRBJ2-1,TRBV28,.,TGTGCCAGCAGTCCCCCCGCCAGTTCTGAGCAGTTCTTC,CASSPPASSEQFF
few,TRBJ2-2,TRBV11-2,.,TGTGCCAGCAGCTTAGGGCTCTCCTCCGGGGAGCTGTTTTTT,CASSLGLSSGELFF
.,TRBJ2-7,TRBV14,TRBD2,TGTGCCAGCAGCCGTCTCCGTCTGGCGGGACTAAACTACGAGCAGTACTTC,CASSRLRLAGLNYEQYF
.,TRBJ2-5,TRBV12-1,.,TGTGCCAGCAGCTTCTTACCCCCGGGACTAGCAGGAGAGACCCAGTACTTC,CASSFLPPGLAGETQYF
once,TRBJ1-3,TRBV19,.,TGTGCCAGTACTATCTCAGCCGGCGGCACCATATATTTT,CASTISAGGTIYF
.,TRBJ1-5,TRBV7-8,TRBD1,TGTGCCAGCAGCCCTTCGGGACAGGGCGGGCCCCAGCATTTT,CASSPSGQGGPQHF
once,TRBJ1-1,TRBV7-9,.,TGTGCCAGCAGCCCCGGACACTACACTGAAGCTTTCTTT,CASSPGHYTEAFF
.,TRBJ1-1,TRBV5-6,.,TGTGCCAGCAGCTTTGACACCTTCGGAGCTTTCTTT,CASSFDTFGAFF
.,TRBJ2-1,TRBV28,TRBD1,TGTGCCAGCAGTTTTCCGGACAGGGGGTGGTCCTACAATGAGCAGTTCTTC,CASSFPDRGWSYNEQFF
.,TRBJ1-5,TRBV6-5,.,TGTGCCAGCGCCGCCGCGGCACCACGCAATCAGCCCCAGCATTTT,CASAAAAPRNQPQHF
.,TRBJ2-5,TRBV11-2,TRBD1,TGTGCCAGCAGCTTATGGGACAGTCAAGAGACCCAGTACTTC,CASSLWDSQETQYF
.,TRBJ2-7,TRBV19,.,TGTGCCAGTAGTATTACAGGATCGGGCGAGCAGTACTTC,CASSITGSGEQYF
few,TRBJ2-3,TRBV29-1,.,TGCAGCTTACGGGACACAGATACGCAGTATTTT,CSLRDTDTQYF
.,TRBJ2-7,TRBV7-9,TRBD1,TGTGCCAGCAGGCGAGCATCCGGGACAGCCTCCTACGAGCAGTACTTC,CASRRASGTASYEQYF
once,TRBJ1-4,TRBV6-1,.,TGTGCCAGCAGGGAGTCCGCCTTTAATGAAAAACTGTTTTTT,CASRESAFNEKLFF
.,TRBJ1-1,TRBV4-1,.,TGCGCCAGCAGCGGCCGGGTTACTGAAGCTTTCTTT,CASSGRVTEAFF
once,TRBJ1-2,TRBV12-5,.,TGTGCTAGTGGTTTGGCCAGGGGAACTGGCTACACCTTC,CASGLARGTGYTF
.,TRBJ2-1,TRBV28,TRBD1,TGTGCCAGCAGCACCGGGACAGGTAATGAGCAGTTCTTC,CASSTGTGNEQFF